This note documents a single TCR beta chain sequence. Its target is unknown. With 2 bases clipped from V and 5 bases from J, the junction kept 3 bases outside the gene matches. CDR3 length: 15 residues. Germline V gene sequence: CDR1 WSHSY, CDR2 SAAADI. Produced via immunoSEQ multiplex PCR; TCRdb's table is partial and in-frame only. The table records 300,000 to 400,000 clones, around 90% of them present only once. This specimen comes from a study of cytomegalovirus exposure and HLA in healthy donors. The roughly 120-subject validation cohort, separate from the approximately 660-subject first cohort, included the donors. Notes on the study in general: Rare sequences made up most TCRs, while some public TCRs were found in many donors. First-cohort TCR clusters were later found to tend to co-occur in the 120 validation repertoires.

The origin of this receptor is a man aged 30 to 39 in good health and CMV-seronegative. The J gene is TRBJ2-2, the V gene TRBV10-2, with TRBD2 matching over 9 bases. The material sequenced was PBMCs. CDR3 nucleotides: TGCGCCAGCAGTGAGGCGGGGGGGCCGACCGGGGAGCTGTTTTTT. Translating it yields CASSEAGGPTGELFF.